Sequencing of this T cell receptor beta chain was carried out in a study of T cell responses to AZD1222 COVID-19 vaccine. Study conclusions and caveats: Repertoires in all cases were sampled only once the peak T cell response had passed. The donor cohort was predominantly white British with a female majority, and clonal diversity may have been underestimated. Across the whole spike, CD4 TCRs peaked at regions 160-218 and 743-854. Increased Spike-specific TCR breadth and depth were observed after two AZD1222 doses.

Assay: immunoSEQ multiplex PCR; the TCRdb copy retains only in-frame clones and omits some. The repertoire includes around 160,000 clones, around nine tenths of them detected once, and around 5.2% sits in the top ten. Remarks on this clone: Its antigen is undetermined.

CDR3 length equals 14 residues. V dropped 6 bases and J dropped 5 bases, with 16 bases sitting between them. From germline, CDR1 is SQVTM and CDR2 ANQGSEA. This TCR came from an adult in good health. This chain uses TRBV29-1 with TRBJ2-2; D might be TRBD1 (6 bases). The material sequenced was peripheral blood, taken on day 0 of AZD1222 vaccination. CDR3 DNA: TGCAGCGTGAATCCGGGACAAACGACCGGGGAGCTGTTTTTT. Translating gives CSVNPGQTTGELFF.